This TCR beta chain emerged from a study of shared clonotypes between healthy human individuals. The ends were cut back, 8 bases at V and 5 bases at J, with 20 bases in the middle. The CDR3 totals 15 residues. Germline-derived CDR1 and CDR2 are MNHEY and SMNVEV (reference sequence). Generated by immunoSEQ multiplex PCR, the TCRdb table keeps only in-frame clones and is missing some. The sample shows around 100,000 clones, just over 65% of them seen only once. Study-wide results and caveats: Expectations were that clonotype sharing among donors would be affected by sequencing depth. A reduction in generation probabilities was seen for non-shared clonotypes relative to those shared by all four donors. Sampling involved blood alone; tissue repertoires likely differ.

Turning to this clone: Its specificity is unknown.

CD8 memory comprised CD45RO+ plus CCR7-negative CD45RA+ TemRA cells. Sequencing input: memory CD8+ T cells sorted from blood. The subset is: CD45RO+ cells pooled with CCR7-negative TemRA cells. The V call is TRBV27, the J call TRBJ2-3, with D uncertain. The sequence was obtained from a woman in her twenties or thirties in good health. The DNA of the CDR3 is TGTGCCAGCTCACGGATGGATCACCAAGAAGATACGCAGTATTTT. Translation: CASSRMDHQEDTQYF.